This T cell receptor (beta chain) was recovered during a study of T cells in Graves' hyperthyroidism and ophthalmopathy. The length of the CDR3 is 14 residues. CDR1 and CDR2 from the germline V gene are GTSNPN and SVGIG (reference sequence). Trimming stripped 0 bases from V and 1 base from J, with 7 bases between. It was uncontrolled infection, other autoimmune disease, pregnancy or lactation that excluded patients. The PBMCs were sourced from fresh peripheral blood (less than 11 ml). On this clonotype itself: Its specificity is unknown.

Whole-study results and caveats: Patients with ophthalmopathy were separated from those with stable hyperthyroidism by a 13 V-J model.

Amplification of TCR beta CDR3 regions was performed using RNA transcripts as template. A first-round RT-PCR of the TCR CDR3 used the HTBI primer set. In TCRdb, the multiplex PCR reads were re-called with MiXCR into one record per CDR3 protein. The repertoire includes more than 500,000 distinct CDR3 sequences, 14% to 15% of them detected once, and 3.5% to 4.5% sits in the top ten. The chain joins TRBV30 to TRBJ1-5; D remains ambiguous. The sequenced material came from blood. The clonotype originates from a woman between 35 and 50 years old with Graves' ophthalmopathy. This CDR3 reads CAWSVGLSNQPQHF. Here the CDR3 DNA reads TGTGCCTGGAGTGTAGGTCTAAGCAATCAGCCCCAGCATTTT.